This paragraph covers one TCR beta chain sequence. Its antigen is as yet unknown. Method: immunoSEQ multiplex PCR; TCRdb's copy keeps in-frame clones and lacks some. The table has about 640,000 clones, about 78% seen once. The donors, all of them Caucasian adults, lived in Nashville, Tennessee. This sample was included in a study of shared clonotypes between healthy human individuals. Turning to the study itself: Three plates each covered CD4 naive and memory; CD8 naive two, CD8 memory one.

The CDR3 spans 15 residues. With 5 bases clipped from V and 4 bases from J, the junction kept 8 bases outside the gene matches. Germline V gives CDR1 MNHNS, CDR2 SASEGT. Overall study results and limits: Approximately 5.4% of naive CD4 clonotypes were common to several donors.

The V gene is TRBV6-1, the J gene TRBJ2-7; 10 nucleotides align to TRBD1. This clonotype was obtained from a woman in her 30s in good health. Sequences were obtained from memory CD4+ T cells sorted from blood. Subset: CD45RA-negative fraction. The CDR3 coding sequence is TGTGCCAGCAGTCATTCCGGGACAGGGGCTTACGAGCAGTACTTC. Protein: CASSHSGTGAYEQYF.